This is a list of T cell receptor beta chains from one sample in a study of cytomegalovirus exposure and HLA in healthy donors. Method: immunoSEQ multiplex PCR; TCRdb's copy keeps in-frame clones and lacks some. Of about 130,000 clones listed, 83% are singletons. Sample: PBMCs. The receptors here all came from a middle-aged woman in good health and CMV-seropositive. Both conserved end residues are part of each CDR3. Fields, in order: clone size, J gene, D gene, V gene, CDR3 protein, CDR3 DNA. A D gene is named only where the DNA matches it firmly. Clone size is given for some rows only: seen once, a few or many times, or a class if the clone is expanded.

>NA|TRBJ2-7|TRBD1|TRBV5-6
CASSMGQGSAYEQYF
TGTGCCAGCAGCATGGGACAGGGGTCTGCCTACGAGCAGTACTTC
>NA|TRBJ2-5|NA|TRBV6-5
CASSYGQLETQYF
TGTGCCAGCAGTTATGGTCAGTTAGAGACCCAGTACTTC
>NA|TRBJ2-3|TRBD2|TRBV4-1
CASSQGIAGGTDTQYF
TGCGCCAGCAGCCAAGGCATAGCGGGCGGCACAGATACGCAGTATTTT
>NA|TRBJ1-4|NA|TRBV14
CASSRAQNEKLFF
TGTGCCAGCAGCCGGGCACAAAATGAAAAACTGTTTTTT
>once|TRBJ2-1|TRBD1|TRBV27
CASSRPWDRGYNEQFF
TGTGCCAGCAGCAGACCGTGGGACAGGGGATACAATGAGCAGTTCTTC
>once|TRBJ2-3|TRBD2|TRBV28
CASSFTSGRDDTQYF
TGTGCCAGCAGTTTCACTAGCGGGAGAGACGATACGCAGTATTTT
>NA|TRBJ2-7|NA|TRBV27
CASSPAGQGGYEQYF
TGTGCCAGCAGTCCAGCCGGACAGGGAGGGTACGAGCAGTACTTC
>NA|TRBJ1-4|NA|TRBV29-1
CSAGGGIGSNEKLFF
TGCAGCGCCGGGGGGGGAATCGGCTCTAATGAAAAACTGTTTTTT
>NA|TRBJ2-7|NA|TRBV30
CAWGKQGRLGEQYF
TGTGCCTGGGGAAAACAGGGTCGGCTTGGCGAGCAGTACTTC
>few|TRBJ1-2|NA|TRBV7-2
CASSLTGIGSYGYTF
TGTGCCAGCAGCCTTACAGGGATCGGAAGCTATGGCTACACCTTC
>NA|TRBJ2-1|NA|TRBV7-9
CASSPPYRENPYNEQFF
TGTGCCAGCAGCCCCCCTTATAGGGAGAATCCCTACAATGAGCAGTTCTTC
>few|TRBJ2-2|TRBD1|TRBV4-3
CASSQDWARGPGELFF
TGCGCCAGCAGCCAAGATTGGGCCAGGGGGCCCGGGGAGCTGTTTTTT
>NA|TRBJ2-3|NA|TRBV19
CASSTFLGPTDTQYF
TGTGCCAGTAGTACCTTCTTGGGCCCCACAGATACGCAGTATTTT
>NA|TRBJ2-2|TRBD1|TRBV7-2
CASSFGQVGPGELFF
TGTGCCAGCAGCTTCGGACAGGTCGGACCCGGGGAGCTGTTTTTT
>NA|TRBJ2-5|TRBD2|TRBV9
CASSVPLGGQETQYF
TGTGCCAGCAGCGTCCCGCTGGGAGGGCAAGAGACCCAGTACTTC
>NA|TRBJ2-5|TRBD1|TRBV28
CASSFRDRGSETQYF
TGTGCCAGCAGTTTCCGCGACAGGGGTTCGGAGACCCAGTACTTC
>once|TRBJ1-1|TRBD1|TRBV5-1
CASSWDRANTEAFF
TGCGCCAGCAGCTGGGACAGGGCGAACACTGAAGCTTTCTTT
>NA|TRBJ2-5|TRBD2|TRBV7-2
CASSAHLAGGPIETQYF
TGTGCCAGCAGCGCACACCTAGCGGGAGGGCCAATTGAGACCCAGTACTTC
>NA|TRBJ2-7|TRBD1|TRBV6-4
CASSDDSLDRGPYEQYF
TGTGCCAGCAGTGATGACTCGTTGGACAGGGGACCCTACGAGCAGTACTTC
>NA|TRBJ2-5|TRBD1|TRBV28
CASSLGTVETQYF
TGTGCCAGCAGTTTGGGGACAGTCGAGACCCAGTACTTC
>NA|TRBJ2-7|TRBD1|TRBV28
CASSSQGAQQYF
TGTGCCAGCAGTTCACAGGGGGCTCAGCAGTACTTC
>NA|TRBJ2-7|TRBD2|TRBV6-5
CASSSMIAGAYEQYF
TGTGCCAGCAGTTCCATGATAGCGGGAGCCTACGAGCAGTACTTC
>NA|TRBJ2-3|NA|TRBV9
CASSALADSLADTQYF
TGTGCCAGCAGCGCTTTAGCGGATAGCCTGGCAGATACGCAGTATTTT
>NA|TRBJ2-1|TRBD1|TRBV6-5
CASSYLLQGLSEQFF
TGTGCCAGCAGTTACTTATTACAGGGGTTATCTGAGCAGTTCTTC
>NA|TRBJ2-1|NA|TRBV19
CASSIDYAGLGNEQFF
TGTGCCAGTAGTATAGATTACGCGGGTTTAGGCAATGAGCAGTTCTTC
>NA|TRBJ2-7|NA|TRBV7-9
CASSTLLQGNRYEQYF
TGTGCCAGCAGCACACTACTGCAGGGTAATCGCTACGAGCAGTACTTC
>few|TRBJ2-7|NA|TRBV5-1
CASSLAQAGDEQYF
TGCGCCAGCAGCTTGGCCCAGGCAGGGGACGAGCAGTACTTC
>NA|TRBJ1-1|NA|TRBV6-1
CASSARQVNTEAFF
TGTGCCAGCAGTGCCCGACAAGTGAACACTGAAGCTTTCTTT
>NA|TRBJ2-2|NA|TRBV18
CASLTGDANTGELFF
TGTGCCAGCCTAACAGGAGACGCGAACACCGGGGAGCTGTTTTTT
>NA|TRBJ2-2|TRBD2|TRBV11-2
CASSFGGYTGELFF
TGTGCCAGCAGCTTCGGGGGGTACACCGGGGAGCTGTTTTTT
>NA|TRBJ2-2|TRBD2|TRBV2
CASSDSLAVFTGELFF
TGTGCCAGCAGTGATTCTCTAGCGGTTTTTACCGGGGAGCTGTTTTTT
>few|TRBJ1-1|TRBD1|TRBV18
CASSPNNRGGTEAFF
TGTGCCAGCTCACCAAATAACAGGGGAGGCACTGAAGCTTTCTTT
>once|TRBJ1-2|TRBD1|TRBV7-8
CASSVGSGQGYGYTF
TGTGCCAGCAGTGTAGGATCGGGACAGGGTTATGGCTACACCTTC
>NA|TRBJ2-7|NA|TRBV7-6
CASRHARETSYEQYF
TGTGCCAGCAGACACGCGAGGGAGACCTCCTACGAGCAGTACTTC
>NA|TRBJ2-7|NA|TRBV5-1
CASSNDREIYEQYF
TGCGCCAGCAGCAATGACAGAGAGATCTACGAGCAGTACTTC
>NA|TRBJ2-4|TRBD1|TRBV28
CASSRQGYIQYF
TGTGCCAGCAGTCGACAGGGATACATTCAGTACTTC
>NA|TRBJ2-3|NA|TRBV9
CASGRGASTDTQYF
TGTGCCAGTGGACGGGGGGCTAGCACAGATACGCAGTATTTT
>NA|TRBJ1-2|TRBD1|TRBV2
CASSLRGLGYGYTF
TGTGCCAGCAGCCTCAGGGGGTTAGGGTATGGCTACACCTTC
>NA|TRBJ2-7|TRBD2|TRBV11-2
CASSLRLAGFYEQYF
TGTGCCAGCAGCTTACGCTTAGCGGGTTTCTACGAGCAGTACTTC
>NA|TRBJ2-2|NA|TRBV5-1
CASTWQNTGELFF
TGCGCCAGCACCTGGCAGAACACCGGGGAGCTGTTTTTT
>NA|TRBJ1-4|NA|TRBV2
CASKERQGGEKLFF
TGTGCCAGCAAGGAGAGGCAGGGTGGAGAAAAACTGTTTTTT
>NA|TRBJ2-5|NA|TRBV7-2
CASSFPGGQETQYF
TGTGCCAGCAGCTTTCCAGGAGGACAAGAGACCCAGTACTTC
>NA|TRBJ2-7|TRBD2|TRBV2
CAIQTGTSGYEQYF
TGTGCCATCCAGACCGGGACTAGCGGCTACGAGCAGTACTTC
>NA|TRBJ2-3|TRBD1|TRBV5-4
CASSPKQGAQTDTQYF
TGTGCCAGCAGCCCGAAACAGGGGGCGCAGACAGATACGCAGTATTTT
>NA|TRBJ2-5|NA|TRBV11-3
CASSPYRGGLETQYF
TGTGCCAGCAGCCCCTACAGGGGAGGTCTCGAGACCCAGTACTTC